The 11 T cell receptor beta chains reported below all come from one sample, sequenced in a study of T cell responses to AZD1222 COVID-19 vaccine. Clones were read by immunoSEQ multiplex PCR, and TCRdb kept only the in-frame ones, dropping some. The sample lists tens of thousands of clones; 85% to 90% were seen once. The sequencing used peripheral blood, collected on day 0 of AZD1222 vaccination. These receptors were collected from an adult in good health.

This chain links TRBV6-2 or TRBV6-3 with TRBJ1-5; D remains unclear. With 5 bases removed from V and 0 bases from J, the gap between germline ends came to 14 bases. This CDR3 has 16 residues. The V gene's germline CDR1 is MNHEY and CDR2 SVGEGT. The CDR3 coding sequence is TGTGCCAGCAGTAATGGACTGGGTGGTAGCAATCAGCCCCAGCATTTT. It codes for CASSNGLGGSNQPQHF.

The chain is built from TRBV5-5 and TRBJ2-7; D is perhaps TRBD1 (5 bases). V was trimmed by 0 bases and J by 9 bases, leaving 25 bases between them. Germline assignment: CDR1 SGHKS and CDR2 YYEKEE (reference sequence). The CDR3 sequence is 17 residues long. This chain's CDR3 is CASSLETVRSLGRGQYF. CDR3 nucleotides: TGTGCCAGCAGCTTGGAAACGGTGCGGAGCCTAGGAAGGGGGCAGTACTTC.

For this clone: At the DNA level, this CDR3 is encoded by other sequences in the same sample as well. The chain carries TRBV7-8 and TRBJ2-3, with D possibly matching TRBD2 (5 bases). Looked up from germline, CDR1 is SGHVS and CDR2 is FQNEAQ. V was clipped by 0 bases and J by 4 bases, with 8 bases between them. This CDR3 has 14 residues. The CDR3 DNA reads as TGTGCCAGCAGCTTAGCTTCGGGATCAGATACGCAGTATTTT. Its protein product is CASSLASGSDTQYF.

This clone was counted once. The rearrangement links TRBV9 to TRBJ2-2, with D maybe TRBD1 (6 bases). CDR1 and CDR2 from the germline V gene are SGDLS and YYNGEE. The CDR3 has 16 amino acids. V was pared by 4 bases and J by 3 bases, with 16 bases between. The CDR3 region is CASSLPLAGDTGELFF. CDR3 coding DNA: TGTGCCAGCAGCCTCCCGTTAGCAGGGGACACCGGGGAGCTGTTTTTT. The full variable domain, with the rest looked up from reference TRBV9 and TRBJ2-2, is DSGVTQTPKHLITATGQRVTLRCSPRSGDLSVYWYQQSLDQGLQFLIQYYNGEERAKGNILERFSAQQFPDLHSELNLSSLELGDSALYFCASSLPLAGDTGELFFGEGSRLTVL.

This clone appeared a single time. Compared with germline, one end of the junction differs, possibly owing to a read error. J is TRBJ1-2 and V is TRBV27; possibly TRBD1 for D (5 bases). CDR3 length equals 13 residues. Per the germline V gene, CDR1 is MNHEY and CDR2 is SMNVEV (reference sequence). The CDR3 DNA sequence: TGTGCCAGCAGTTTTGGGGAGCAGGGAATTTTCTCCTTC. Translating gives CASSFGEQGIFSF.

The CDR3 DNA reads TGTGCCAGCAGTTGGGAACAGGGCCACTACGAGCAGTACTTC. This sequence encodes CASSWEQGHYEQYF. The chain carries TRBV25-1 and TRBJ2-7; D perhaps matches TRBD1 (6 bases). The germline V gene has CDR1 MGHDK and CDR2 SYGVNS. V lost 5 bases and J 3 bases, leaving 14 bases between the germline ends. CDR3 length: 14 amino acids.

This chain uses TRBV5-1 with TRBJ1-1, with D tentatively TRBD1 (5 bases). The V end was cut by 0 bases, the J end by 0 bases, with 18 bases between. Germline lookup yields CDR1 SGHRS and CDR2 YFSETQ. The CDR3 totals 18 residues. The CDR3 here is CASSLGVGAARLNTEAFF. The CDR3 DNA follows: TGCGCCAGCAGCTTGGGGGTAGGGGCGGCTCGGCTGAACACTGAAGCTTTCTTT.

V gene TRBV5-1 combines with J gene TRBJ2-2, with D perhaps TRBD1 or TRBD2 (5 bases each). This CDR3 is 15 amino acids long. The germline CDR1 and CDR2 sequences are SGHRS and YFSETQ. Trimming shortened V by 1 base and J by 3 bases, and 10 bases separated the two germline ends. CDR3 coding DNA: TGCGCCAGCAGCTTGTGGGGGTTAGACACCGGGGAGCTGTTTTTT. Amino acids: CASSLWGLDTGELFF.

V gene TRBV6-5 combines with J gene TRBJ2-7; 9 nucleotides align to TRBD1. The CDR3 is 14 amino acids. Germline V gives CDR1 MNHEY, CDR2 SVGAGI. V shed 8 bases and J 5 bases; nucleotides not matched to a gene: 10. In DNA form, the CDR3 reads TGTGCCAGCTATACCGGGACAGGGAGCAACGAGCAGTACTTC. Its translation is CASYTGTGSNEQYF.

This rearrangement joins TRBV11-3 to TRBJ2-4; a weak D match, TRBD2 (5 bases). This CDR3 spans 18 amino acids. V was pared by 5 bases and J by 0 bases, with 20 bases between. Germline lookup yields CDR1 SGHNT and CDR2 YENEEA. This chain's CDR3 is CASSLRLPADVAKNIQYF. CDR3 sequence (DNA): TGTGCCAGCAGCCTAAGACTGCCAGCGGATGTAGCCAAAAACATTCAGTACTTC.

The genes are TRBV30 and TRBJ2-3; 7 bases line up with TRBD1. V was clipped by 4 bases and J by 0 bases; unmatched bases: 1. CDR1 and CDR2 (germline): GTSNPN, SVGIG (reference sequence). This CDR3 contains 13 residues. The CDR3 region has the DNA TGTGCCTGGAACAGGGGAAGCACAGATACGCAGTATTTT. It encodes CAWNRGSTDTQYF.